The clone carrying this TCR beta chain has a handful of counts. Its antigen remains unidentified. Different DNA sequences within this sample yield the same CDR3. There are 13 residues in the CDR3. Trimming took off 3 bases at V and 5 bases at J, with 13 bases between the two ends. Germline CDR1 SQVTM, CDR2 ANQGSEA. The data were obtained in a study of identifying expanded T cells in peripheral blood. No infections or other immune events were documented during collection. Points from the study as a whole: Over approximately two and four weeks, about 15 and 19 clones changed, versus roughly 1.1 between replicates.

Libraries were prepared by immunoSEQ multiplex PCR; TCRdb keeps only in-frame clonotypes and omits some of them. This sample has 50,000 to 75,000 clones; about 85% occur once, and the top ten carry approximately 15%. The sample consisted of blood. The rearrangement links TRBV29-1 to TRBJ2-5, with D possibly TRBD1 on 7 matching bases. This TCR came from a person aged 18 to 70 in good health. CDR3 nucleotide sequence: TGCAGCGTTGAGGAGGGGGCGGCGGAGACCCAGTACTTC. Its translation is CSVEEGAAETQYF.